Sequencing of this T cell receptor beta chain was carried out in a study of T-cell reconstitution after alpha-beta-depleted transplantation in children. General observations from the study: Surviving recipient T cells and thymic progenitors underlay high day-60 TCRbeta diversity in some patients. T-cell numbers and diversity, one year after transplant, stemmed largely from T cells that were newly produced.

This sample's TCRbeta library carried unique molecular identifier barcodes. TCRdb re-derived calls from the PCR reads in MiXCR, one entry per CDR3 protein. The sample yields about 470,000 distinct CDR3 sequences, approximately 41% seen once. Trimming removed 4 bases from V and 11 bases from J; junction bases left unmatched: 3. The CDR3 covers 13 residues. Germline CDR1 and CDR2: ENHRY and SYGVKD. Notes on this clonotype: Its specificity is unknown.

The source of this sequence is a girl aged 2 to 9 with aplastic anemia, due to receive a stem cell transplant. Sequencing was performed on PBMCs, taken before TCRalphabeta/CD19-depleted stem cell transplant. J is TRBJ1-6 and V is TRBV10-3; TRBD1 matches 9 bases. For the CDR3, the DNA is TGTGCCATCAGTGCACAGGGGGCTGCACCCCTCCACTTT. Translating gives CAISAQGAAPLHF.